One sample yielded the 19 T cell receptor beta chains listed below, sequenced in a study of tumor and adjacent non-tumor tissue in lung cancer. The template was RNA from unsorted bulk tissue. Three rounds of nested PCR, following a modified ARM-PCR protocol, produced the TCRbeta library. TCRdb re-derived calls from the multiplex PCR reads in MiXCR, one entry per CDR3 protein. This sample carries roughly 220,000 distinct CDR3 sequences, around 70% of them seen once, and the ten largest clones take less than 25%. The sample taken for sequencing was lung tumor tissue. The origin of the receptors is a man aged 55-75 years with non-small cell lung cancer.

Remarks on this clonotype: A much larger clone lies a single base off, so this may be a read error. The chain employs TRBV6-6 and TRBJ2-7; perhaps TRBD2 as D (6 bases). Germline V gene lookup returns CDR1 MNHNY and CDR2 SVGAGI (reference sequence). V was clipped by 6 bases and J by 3 bases, with 15 bases between them. The CDR3 contains 14 residues. CDR3 in amino acids: CASSPSEGNYEQYF. CDR3 sequence (DNA): TGTGCCAGCAGCCCTAGCGAGGGAAACTACGAGCAGTACTTC.

On this clonotype: Because the CDR3 is missing its conserved closing phenylalanine or tryptophan, this is likely a read error. The chain joins TRBV10-2 to TRBJ2-7; the match to TRBD2 covers 10 bases. The germline gives CDR1 WSHSY, CDR2 SAAADI. CDR3 length equals 15 residues. V lost 10 bases and J lost 3; bases outside the gene matches: 12. The CDR3 here is CATRSPSGRDYEQYS. DNA of the CDR3: TGCGCCACCCGGTCCCCGAGCGGGAGGGACTACGAGCAGTACTCC.

A single count supports this clonotype. V usage is TRBV20-1 and J usage is TRBJ2-7; maybe TRBD2 (6 bases). Germline CDR1 reads DFQATT; CDR2 reads SNEGSKA (reference sequence). V was trimmed by 1 base and J by 0 bases, leaving 16 bases between them. The CDR3 consists of 16 residues. The CDR3 DNA reads as TGCAGTGCTAGAGCTGCTAGCGTAGGGAGCTCCTACGAGCAGTACTTC. Its protein product is CSARAASVGSSYEQYF.

The V and J genes are TRBV11-3 and TRBJ2-7; perhaps TRBD2 as D (6 bases). Germline CDR1 and CDR2: SGHNT and YENEEA. Trimming pared 5 bases from V and 9 bases from J, leaving 23 bases between. The CDR3 is 15 residues long. In nucleotides, the CDR3 is TGTGCCAGCAGCGCCGCTAGCGTCCGTGCCTACAGGCAGTACTTC. Amino acids: CASSAASVRAYRQYF. The entire variable domain, with the rest obtained from reference TRBV11-3 and TRBJ2-7, is as follows: EAGVVQSPRYKIIEKKQPVAFWCNPISGHNTLYWYLQNLGQGPELLIRYENEEAVDDSQLPKDRFSAERLKGVDSTLKIQPAELGDSAVYLCASSAASVRAYRQYFGPGTRLTVT.

This clonotype was counted a single time. The CDR3 end shows no conserved phenylalanine or tryptophan, and so a read error is likely. V is TRBV4-1 and J is TRBJ2-7, with D tentatively TRBD2 (5 bases). CDR3 length: 16 amino acids. V was pared by 6 bases and J by 2 bases, with 20 bases between. The germline gives CDR1 MGHRA, CDR2 YSYEKL. CDR3 sequence (DNA): TGCGCCAGCAGACAGTCGATCAGCGGAAGTCCCTACGAGCAGTACTCC. Amino acids: CASRQSISGSPYEQYS.

The V and J genes are TRBV4-3 and TRBJ2-1; D is unclear. Between the trimmed V and J ends, which lost 4 bases and 1 base, there was a span of 8 bases. Germline loops: CDR1 LGHNA, CDR2 YSLEER. The CDR3 extends over 14 amino acids. The CDR3 loop is CASSREVSYNEQFF. For the CDR3, the DNA is TGCGCCAGCAGCCGAGAGGTATCCTACAATGAGCAGTTCTTC.

This clonotype was seen only a few times. The chain carries TRBV4-2 and TRBJ2-5; D is possibly TRBD2 (7 bases). Germline CDR1 LGHNA, CDR2 YNFKEQ. The CDR3 covers 16 residues. V lost 1 base, J lost 3 bases, and 15 bases lay in between. In DNA form, the CDR3 reads TGTGCCAGCAGCCAAGTAAGGGGGGGCTTTGAAGAGACCCAGTACTTC. Its translation is CASSQVRGGFEETQYF.

As for this clonotype: One end of the junction does not line up with germline, which may come from a read error. The rearrangement uses TRBV10-2 and TRBJ2-7, with D possibly TRBD2 on 5 matching bases. This CDR3 is built from 12 residues. In germline, CDR1 is WSHSY, CDR2 SAAADI. CDR3 sequence (DNA): TGTGCCAGCAGTGGAACTAGGAGCGAGCAGTACTTC. This encodes CASSGTRSEQYF.

As for this clonotype: Since no conserved phenylalanine or tryptophan closes the CDR3, a read error is the likely cause. The J gene is TRBJ2-5, the V gene TRBV5-5; TRBD1 might be the D (6 bases). Germline V gene lookup returns CDR1 SGHKS and CDR2 YYEKEE (reference sequence). The CDR3 is made up of 17 amino acids. V lost 2 bases and J 4 bases, leaving 21 bases between the germline ends. CDR3 loop: CASSFGPTTGLRETQYL. The CDR3, as DNA: TGTGCCAGCAGCTTTGGACCAACTACAGGGTTAAGAGAGACCCAGTACCTC.

Comments on this clonotype: Mismatch with germline at one junction end may stem from a read error. The rearrangement links TRBV11-2 to TRBJ2-2, with D possibly being TRBD2 (6 bases). The CDR3 loop spans 13 amino acids. CDR1 SGHAT and CDR2 FQNNGV come from the germline V gene. In DNA form, the CDR3 reads TGTGCCAGCAGCTTAGGGAGGGCCGGGGAGCTTTTTTTT. Translated: CASSLGRAGELFF. Complete variable domain (other parts from reference TRBV11-2 and TRBJ2-2): EAGVAQSPRYKIIEKRQSVAFWCNPISGHATLYWYQQILGQGPKLLIQFQNNGVVDDSQLPKDRFSAERLKGVDSTLKIQPAKLEDSAVYLCASSLGRAGELFFGEGSRLTVL.

For this clonotype: Since no conserved phenylalanine or tryptophan closes the CDR3, a read error is the likely cause. The chain has TRBV11-1 and TRBJ2-2; D is uncertain. V was trimmed by 6 bases and J by 7 bases, leaving 9 bases between them. In germline, CDR1 is SGHAT, CDR2 FQDESV (reference sequence). The CDR3 is 12 amino acids. CDR3 in amino acids: CASRTGIGELFL. Here the CDR3 DNA reads TGTGCCAGCAGGACTGGGATCGGGGAGCTGTTTTTA.

Concerning this clonotype: It is likely a read error, because the conserved phenylalanine at the end of the CDR3 is missing. The limits of the CDR3 on the DNA are not certain, so only TCRdb's listed CDR3 is given. The chain joins TRBV6-5 to TRBJ2-7; the table's D gene call, TRBD2, was not cross checked with the DNA. Germline V gives CDR1 MNHEY, CDR2 SVGAGI. The length of the CDR3 is 15 amino acids, counting both ends. The CDR3 reads CASSPLAGGSYEQYL.

About this clonotype itself: Since a much larger clone is just one base distant, this may be a read error. The rearrangement links TRBV20-1 to TRBJ2-5; 12 bases map to TRBD2. The germline V gene encodes CDR1 DFQATT and CDR2 SNEGSKA (reference sequence). CDR3 size: 16 residues. The CDR3 DNA reads as TGCAGTGCTAGCCCCGTAACTAGCGGGAGGATCGAGACCCAGTGCTTC. It yields the protein CSASPVTSGRIETQCF.

As for this clonotype: A read error may account for a junction end that differs from germline. This rearrangement joins TRBV19 to TRBJ1-5, with D possibly being TRBD1 (6 bases). Looked up from germline, CDR1 is LNHDA and CDR2 is SQIVND (reference sequence). CDR3 length: 15 residues. In DNA form, the CDR3 reads TGTGCCAGTAGGCGACAGGAAAATAGCAGTCAGCCCCAGCATTTT. Its protein is CASRRQENSSQPQHF.

The gene calls are TRBV10-3 and TRBJ2-2; tentative D call: TRBD1 (6 bases). The CDR3 is 12 amino acids. From germline, CDR1 is ENHRY and CDR2 SYGVKD. V lost 11 bases and J lost 5, with 12 bases in between. As DNA, the CDR3 is TGTGCCGTCGCCAGGGGAACCGGGGAGCTGTTTTTT. Its protein product is CAVARGTGELFF.

V and J are TRBV20-1 and TRBJ2-5, with D perhaps given as TRBD1 or TRBD2 (5 bases each). V gave up 3 bases and J gave up 3 bases, with 17 bases separating them. The length of the CDR3 is 15 residues. The germline V gene has CDR1 DFQATT and CDR2 SNEGSKA (reference sequence). CDR3 amino acids: CSASPEGLLKETQYF. Here the CDR3 DNA reads TGCAGTGCTAGTCCTGAGGGGCTTCTCAAAGAGACCCAGTACTTC.

This clonotype was counted a single time. The chain uses TRBV11-3 and TRBJ2-1, with 7 positions matching TRBD1. The germline CDR1 and CDR2 sequences are SGHNT and YENEEA. Trimming at V came to 4 bases and at J to 7 bases, leaving 7 bases not matched to a gene. The CDR3 totals 14 residues. This chain's CDR3 is CASSYSGTANEQFF. The DNA for the CDR3 is TGTGCCAGCAGCTACTCCGGGACAGCGAATGAGCAGTTCTTC.

The chain carries TRBV6-2 or TRBV6-3 and TRBJ2-3, with D possibly TRBD1 on 5 matching bases. Trimming pared 1 base from V and 5 bases from J, leaving 16 bases between. The V gene's germline CDR1 is MNHEY and CDR2 SVGEGT. The CDR3 is 16 residues long. CDR3 protein: CASSYLMGQGGDTQYF. For the CDR3, the DNA is TGTGCCAGCAGTTACTTGATGGGCCAGGGTGGAGATACGCAGTATTTT.

The count of this clonotype is one. One end of the junction varies from germline; a read error may be responsible. The V gene is TRBV29-1, the J gene TRBJ2-3; D possibly corresponds to TRBD1 (5 bases). This CDR3 is 15 amino acids long. The germline CDR1 and CDR2 sequences are SQVTM and ANQGSEA. CDR3 DNA: TGCAGCGTTGAACGACATCGCCTGGACACATATACGCAGTATTTT. Translation gives CSVERHRLDTYTQYF.